One sample yielded the 10 T cell receptor beta chains listed below, sequenced in a study of blood T cell repertoires in COVID-19 (dated by TCRdb to the early 2020s). The method behind the library was the immunoSEQ multiplex PCR assay. TCRdb obtained this table from immuneACCESS and retained in-frame rearrangements with V and J assigned. These tables miss some clones; where compared with another copy, unresolved V genes account for less than half of the shortfall, and the remainder is unexplained. In all, the sample holds about 190,000 clones, and roughly 81% of those were seen once. 4.5% to 5.5% of the sample is in the top ten clones. Material: peripheral blood. These receptors all come from a woman aged 70 to 79 with active or convalescent COVID-19.

The gene calls are TRBV2 and TRBJ2-1; a weak D match, TRBD2 (5 bases). Germline lookup yields CDR1 SNHLY and CDR2 FYNNEI. Trimming removed 2 bases at V and 7 bases at J, with 21 bases between. The CDR3 is 17 residues long. This chain's CDR3 is CASSELPPGMGGNEQFF. CDR3 bases: TGTGCCAGCAGTGAACTCCCCCCCGGCATGGGCGGGAATGAGCAGTTCTTC.

The chain carries TRBV19 and TRBJ2-1, with D unclear. CDR1 and CDR2 (germline): LNHDA, SQIVND (reference sequence). This CDR3 contains 15 residues. Trimming took 1 base from V and 3 from J, leaving 10 bases between them. CDR3 sequence reads: CASSIGSKRYNEQFF. As DNA, the CDR3 is TGTGCCAGTAGTATAGGAAGTAAGCGCTACAATGAGCAGTTCTTC.

This clone came up once. This CDR3 is also generated by other DNA sequences in the sample. The J gene is TRBJ2-7, the V gene TRBV5-1; D may be TRBD1 (5 bases). CDR3 length: 14 amino acids. The germline V gene has CDR1 SGHRS and CDR2 YFSETQ. The V end was cut by 0 bases, the J end by 4 bases, with 11 bases between. The CDR3 is CASSLAGAPYEQYF. The CDR3 coding sequence is TGCGCCAGCAGCTTGGCTGGGGCTCCGTACGAGCAGTACTTC. Looking up the rest from reference TRBV5-1 and TRBJ2-7 gives the full variable domain: KAGVTQTPRYLIKTRGQQVTLSCSPISGHRSVSWYQQTPGQGLQFLFEYFSETQRNKGNFPGRFSGRQFSNSRSEMNVSTLELGDSALYLCASSLAGAPYEQYFGPGTRLTVT.

This clone was seen a handful of times. V usage is TRBV3-1 (or the pseudogene TRBV3-2) and J usage is TRBJ1-4; no definite D call. V was trimmed by 4 bases and J by 2 bases, leaving 14 bases between them. The CDR3 extends over 16 amino acids. Germline values: CDR1 LGHDT, CDR2 YNNKEL (reference sequence). The CDR3 region has the DNA TGTGCCAGCAGCCCCTACCGAAGTGGTACTAATGAAAAACTGTTTTTT. Encoded protein: CASSPYRSGTNEKLFF.

This chain joins TRBV27 and TRBJ2-3; possibly TRBD2 for D (6 bases). Germline values: CDR1 MNHEY, CDR2 SMNVEV (reference sequence). The CDR3 contains 15 residues. Deletions cut 2 bases from V and 4 bases from J, with 13 bases between. DNA for the CDR3: TGTGCCAGCAGTTTACCCGGCGGGAACGCAGATACGCAGTATTTT. Its protein product is CASSLPGGNADTQYF.

This chain connects TRBV19 to TRBJ2-3, with D perhaps matching TRBD2 (5 bases). In germline, CDR1 is LNHDA, CDR2 SQIVND (reference sequence). Trimming removed 8 bases from V and 3 bases from J, with 9 bases in between. The CDR3 has 12 residues. The CDR3 coding sequence is TGTGCCAGTCGGGATACGACAGATACGCAGTATTTT. Protein: CASRDTTDTQYF.

The CDR3 sequence is CASSQQLAGGYNEQFF. CDR3 sequence (DNA): TGCGCCAGCAGCCAACAACTAGCGGGAGGCTACAATGAGCAGTTCTTC. The chain is built from TRBV4-1 and TRBJ2-1, with TRBD2 matching 12 bases. The CDR3 has 16 amino acids. V was clipped by 2 bases and J by 3 bases; unmatched bases: 2. Per germline, CDR1 MGHRA and CDR2 YSYEKL.

The V gene is TRBV7-9, the J gene TRBJ2-1, with 8 bases that match TRBD2. J gave up 7 bases and V 5 bases, and 10 bases lay outside the gene matches. Germline loops: CDR1 SEHNR, CDR2 FQNEAQ (reference sequence). CDR3 length equals 15 residues. For the CDR3, the DNA is TGTGCCAGCAGCCCGGGACTAGAGATAACAAATGAGCAGTTCTTC. Its translation: CASSPGLEITNEQFF. Using reference TRBV7-9 and TRBJ2-1 for the parts outside the CDR3, the full variable domain is DTGVSQNPRHKITKRGQNVTFRCDPISEHNRLYWYRQTLGQGPEFLTYFQNEAQLEKSRLLSDRFSAERPKGSFSTLEIQRTEQGDSAMYLCASSPGLEITNEQFFGPGTRLTVL.

The chain recombines TRBV29-1 with TRBJ2-7, with D maybe TRBD2 (6 bases). The germline V and J ends were trimmed by 4 bases and 2 bases, with 15 bases remaining between them. CDR3 size: 14 residues. The germline V gene has CDR1 SQVTM and CDR2 ANQGSEA. This CDR3 is CSVGGGISPYEQYF. The CDR3 DNA follows: TGCAGCGTTGGTGGAGGGATCTCTCCCTACGAGCAGTACTTC.

This rearrangement joins TRBV28 to TRBJ1-3, with D possibly matching TRBD1 (5 bases). Trimming cost V 4 bases and J 6 bases, with 7 bases left between them. CDR1 and CDR2 from the germline V gene are MDHEN and SYDVKM. This CDR3 contains 12 residues. The CDR3 DNA reads TGTGCCAGCAGTTACAGGCCAAACACCATATATTTT. This codes for CASSYRPNTIYF. The full variable domain, with the rest looked up from reference TRBV28 and TRBJ1-3, is DVKVTQSSRYLVKRTGEKVFLECVQDMDHENMFWYRQDPGLGLRLIYFSYDVKMKEKGDIPEGYSVSREKKERFSLILESASTNQTSMYLCASSYRPNTIYFGEGSWLTVV.